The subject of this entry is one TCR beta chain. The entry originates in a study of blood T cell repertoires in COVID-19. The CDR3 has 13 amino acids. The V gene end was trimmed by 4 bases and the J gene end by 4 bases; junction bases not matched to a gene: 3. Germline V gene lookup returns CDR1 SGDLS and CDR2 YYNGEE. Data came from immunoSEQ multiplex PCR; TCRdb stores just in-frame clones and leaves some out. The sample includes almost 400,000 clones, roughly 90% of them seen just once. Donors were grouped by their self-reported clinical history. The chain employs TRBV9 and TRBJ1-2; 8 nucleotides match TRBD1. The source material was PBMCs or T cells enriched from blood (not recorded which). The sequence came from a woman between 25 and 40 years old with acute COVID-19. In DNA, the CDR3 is TGTGCCAGCAGCCCCGGACAGGGCTATGGCTACACCTTC. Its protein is CASSPGQGYGYTF.